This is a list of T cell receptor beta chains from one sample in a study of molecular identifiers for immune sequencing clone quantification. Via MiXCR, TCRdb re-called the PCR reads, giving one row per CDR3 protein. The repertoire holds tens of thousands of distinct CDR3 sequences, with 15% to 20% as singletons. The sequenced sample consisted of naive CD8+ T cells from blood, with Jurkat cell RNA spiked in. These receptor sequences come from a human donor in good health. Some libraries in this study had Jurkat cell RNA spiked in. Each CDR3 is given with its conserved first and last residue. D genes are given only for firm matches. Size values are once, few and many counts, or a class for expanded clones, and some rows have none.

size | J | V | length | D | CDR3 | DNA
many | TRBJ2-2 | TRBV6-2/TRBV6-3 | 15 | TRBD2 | CASRDLAVNTGELFF | TGTGCCAGCAGGGACCTAGCGGTGAACACCGGGGAGCTGTTTTTT
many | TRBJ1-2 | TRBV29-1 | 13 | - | CSVDKGLNYGYTF | TGCAGCGTTGATAAGGGCCTTAACTATGGCTACACCTTC
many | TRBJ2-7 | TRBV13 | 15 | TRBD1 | CASSSSQDRGDEQYF | TGTGCCAGCAGCTCATCCCAGGACAGGGGGGACGAGCAGTACTTC
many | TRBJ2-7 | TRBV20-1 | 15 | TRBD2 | CSAGASGPTSYEQYF | TGCAGTGCCGGGGCTAGCGGGCCCACCTCCTACGAGCAGTACTTC
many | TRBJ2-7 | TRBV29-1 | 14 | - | CSVSPGGTPGEQYF | TGCAGCGTCTCCCCGGGGGGCACCCCTGGCGAGCAGTACTTC
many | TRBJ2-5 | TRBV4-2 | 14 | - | CASSQIILEETQYF | TGTGCCAGCAGCCAAATTATCCTAGAAGAGACCCAGTACTTC
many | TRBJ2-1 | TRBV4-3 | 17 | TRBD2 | CASSQEPPGGSLDEQFF | TGCGCCAGCAGCCAAGAGCCCCCTGGCGGGAGTCTCGATGAGCAGTTCTTC
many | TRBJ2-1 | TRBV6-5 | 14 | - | CASSPGPLKDEQFF | TGTGCCAGCAGCCCCGGGCCCTTGAAGGATGAGCAGTTCTTC
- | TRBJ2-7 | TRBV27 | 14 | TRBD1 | CASLPLTGRNEQYF | TGTGCCAGTTTACCTTTGACAGGGCGAAACGAGCAGTACTTC
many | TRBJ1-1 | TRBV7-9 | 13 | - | CASSSGPETEAFF | TGTGCCAGCAGCTCCGGACCGGAGACTGAAGCTTTCTTT
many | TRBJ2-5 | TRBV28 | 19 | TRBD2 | CASSSPGTSGISLVETQYF | TGTGCCAGCAGCTCCCCCGGGACTAGCGGGATTTCATTGGTAGAGACCCAGTACTTC
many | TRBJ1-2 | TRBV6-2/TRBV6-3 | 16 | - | CASTSTVLRSDFGYTF | TGTGCCAGCACTTCTACAGTGTTACGGTCGGATTTTGGCTACACCTTC
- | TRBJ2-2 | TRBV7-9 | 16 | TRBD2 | CALLSGRSANTGELVF | TGTGCCCTCCTGAGCGGGAGGAGCGCGAACACCGGGGAGCTGGTTTTT
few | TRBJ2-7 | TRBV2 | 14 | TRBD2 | CASIGRSGNMEQYF | TGTGCCAGCATCGGACGTAGCGGGAACATGGAGCAGTACTTC
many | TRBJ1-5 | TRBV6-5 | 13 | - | CASSYSGYWPQHF | TGTGCCAGCAGTTACAGCGGATATTGGCCCCAGCATTTT
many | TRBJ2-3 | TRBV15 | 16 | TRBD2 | CATSRGRTSRTDTQYF | TGTGCCACCAGCAGAGGAAGGACTAGCCGCACAGATACGCAGTATTTT
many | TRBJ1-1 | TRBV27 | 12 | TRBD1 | CASSTGTAEAFF | TGTGCCAGCAGTACCGGGACAGCTGAAGCTTTCTTT
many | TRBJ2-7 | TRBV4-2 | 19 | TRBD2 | CASSQGAGARLGSTYEQYF | TGTGCCAGCAGCCAAGGGGCGGGAGCTCGTTTGGGGAGCACCTACGAGCAGTACTTC
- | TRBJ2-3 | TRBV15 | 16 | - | CATSRQSLGSTDTQYF | TGTGCCACCAGCAGACAATCATTAGGCAGCACAGATACGCAGTATTTT
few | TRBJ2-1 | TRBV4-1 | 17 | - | CASSQGSGPNSYNEQFF | TGCGCCAGCAGCCAAGGTTCCGGGCCAAACTCCTACAATGAGCAGTTCTTC
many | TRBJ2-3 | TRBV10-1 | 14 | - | CASSEGPFTDTQYF | TGCGCCAGCAGTGAGGGACCCTTCACAGATACGCAGTATTTT
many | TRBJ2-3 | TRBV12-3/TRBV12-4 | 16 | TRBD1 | CASSFGTGPSTDTQYF | TGTGCCAGCAGTTTCGGGACAGGGCCGTCCACAGATACGCAGTATTTT
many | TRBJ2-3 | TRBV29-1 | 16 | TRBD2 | CSVEGYREGTGDTQYF | TGCAGCGTTGAAGGGTACCGGGAGGGCACGGGAGATACGCAGTATTTT
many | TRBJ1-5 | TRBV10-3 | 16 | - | CAISSHRTASDQPQHF | TGTGCCATCAGTTCCCACCGCACTGCCTCAGATCAGCCCCAGCATTTT
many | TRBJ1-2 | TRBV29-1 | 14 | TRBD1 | CSVEDMGQGSGYTF | TGCAGCGTTGAAGATATGGGACAGGGCAGTGGCTACACCTTC
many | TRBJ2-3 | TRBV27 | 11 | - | CASRTQNTQYF | TGTGCCAGCAGAACCCAGAATACGCAGTATTTT
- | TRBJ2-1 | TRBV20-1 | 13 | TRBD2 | CSAGLADYNEQFF | TGCAGTGCGGGACTAGCGGACTACAATGAGCAGTTCTTC
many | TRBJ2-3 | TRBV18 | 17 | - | CASSPFTAVTSTDTQYF | TGTGCCAGCTCACCATTTACGGCGGTCACAAGCACAGATACGCAGTATTTT
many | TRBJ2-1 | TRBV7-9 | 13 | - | CASSLGPGNEQFF | TGTGCCAGCAGCTTAGGTCCGGGGAATGAGCAGTTCTTC
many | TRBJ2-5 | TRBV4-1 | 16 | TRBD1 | CASSQTGTGLLKTQYF | TGCGCCAGCAGCCAAACCGGGACAGGGTTGTTGAAGACCCAGTACTTC
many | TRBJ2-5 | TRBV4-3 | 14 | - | CASSPRRVRGTQYF | TGCGCCAGCAGCCCCCGCCGGGTGCGAGGGACCCAGTACTTC
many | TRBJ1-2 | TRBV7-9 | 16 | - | CASSLGPTGPHYGYTF | TGTGCCAGCAGCTTAGGTCCCACGGGGCCGCACTATGGCTACACCTTC
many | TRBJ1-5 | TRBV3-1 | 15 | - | CASSQGLGLSQPQHF | TGTGCCAGCAGCCAAGGATTGGGGTTGAGTCAGCCCCAGCATTTT
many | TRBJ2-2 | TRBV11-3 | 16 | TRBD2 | CASSLLAESNTGELFF | TGTGCCAGCAGCCTTCTAGCGGAGTCGAACACCGGGGAGCTGTTTTTT
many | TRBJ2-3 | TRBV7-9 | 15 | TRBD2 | CASRQPGLGTDTQYF | TGTGCCAGCAGACAGCCGGGACTAGGCACAGATACGCAGTATTTT
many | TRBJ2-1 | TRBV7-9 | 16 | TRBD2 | CASSLGLAGGPGEQFF | TGTGCCAGCAGCTTAGGGTTAGCGGGAGGGCCCGGAGAGCAGTTCTTC
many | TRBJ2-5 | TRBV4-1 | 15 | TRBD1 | CASSQVTGGLETQYF | TGCGCCAGCAGCCAAGTGACAGGGGGCTTGGAGACCCAGTACTTC
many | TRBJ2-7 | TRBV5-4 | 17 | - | CASSLALGEVAAYEQYF | TGTGCCAGCAGCTTGGCTCTAGGGGAGGTAGCGGCCTACGAGCAGTACTTC
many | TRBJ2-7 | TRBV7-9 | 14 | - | CASSQDGPGPQGYF | TGTGCCAGCAGCCAAGACGGCCCGGGGCCTCAAGGGTACTTC
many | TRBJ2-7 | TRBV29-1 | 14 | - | CSVEFSGATYEQYF | TGCAGCGTTGAATTTTCGGGTGCAACCTACGAGCAGTACTTC
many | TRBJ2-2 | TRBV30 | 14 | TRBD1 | CAWEGTGGPGELFF | TGTGCCTGGGAAGGGACAGGGGGTCCCGGGGAGCTGTTTTTT
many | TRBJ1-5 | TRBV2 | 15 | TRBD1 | CASSSPGQGNQPQHF | TGTGCCAGCAGTTCTCCGGGACAGGGAAATCAGCCCCAGCATTTT
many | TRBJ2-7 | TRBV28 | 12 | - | CASSSLSHEQYF | TGTGCCAGCAGCTCCTTGTCCCACGAGCAGTACTTC
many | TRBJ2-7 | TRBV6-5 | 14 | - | CASSYSSSTYEQYF | TGTGCCAGCAGTTACTCGTCATCCACCTACGAGCAGTACTTC
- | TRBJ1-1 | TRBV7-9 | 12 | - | CASSHGGTEAFF | TGTGCCAGCAGCCATGGGGGGACTGAAGCTTTCTTT
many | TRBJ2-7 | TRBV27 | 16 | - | CASSPSWGNQYYEQYF | TGTGCCAGCAGTCCAAGCTGGGGCAACCAATACTACGAGCAGTACTTC
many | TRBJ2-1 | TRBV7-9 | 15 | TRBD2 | CASSLNLAGVLEQFF | TGTGCCAGCAGCTTAAACCTAGCGGGAGTTCTTGAGCAGTTCTTC
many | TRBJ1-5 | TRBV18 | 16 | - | CASSPSAGEGLQPQHF | TGTGCCAGCTCACCGTCAGCAGGGGAGGGACTTCAGCCCCAGCATTTT
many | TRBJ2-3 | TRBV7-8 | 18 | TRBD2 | CASSLDVTTSGLTDTQYF | TGTGCCAGCAGCTTAGATGTTACGACTAGCGGACTCACAGATACGCAGTATTTT
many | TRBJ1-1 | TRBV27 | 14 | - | CASSLTGPNTEAFF | TGTGCCAGCAGTCTCACAGGGCCGAACACTGAAGCTTTCTTT
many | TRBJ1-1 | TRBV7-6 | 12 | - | CASSLVPTEAFF | TGTGCCAGCAGCTTAGTCCCCACTGAAGCTTTCTTT
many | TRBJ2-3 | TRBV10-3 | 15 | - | CAISEVGPSTDTQYF | TGTGCCATCAGTGAGGTGGGGCCCAGCACAGATACGCAGTATTTT
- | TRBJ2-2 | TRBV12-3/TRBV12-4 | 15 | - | CASSSTEYYTGELFF | TGTGCCAGCAGTTCTACGGAGTATTACACCGGGGAGCTGTTTTTT
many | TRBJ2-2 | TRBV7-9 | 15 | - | CASSPPGTRPGELFF | TGTGCCAGCAGCCCCCCCGGGACTCGGCCCGGGGAGCTGTTTTTT
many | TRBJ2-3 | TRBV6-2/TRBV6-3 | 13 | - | CASSPASTDTQYF | TGTGCCAGCAGCCCAGCAAGCACAGATACGCAGTATTTT
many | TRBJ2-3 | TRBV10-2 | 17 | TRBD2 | CASSEKLAGTSTDTQYF | TGCGCCAGCAGTGAGAAACTAGCGGGTACTAGCACAGATACGCAGTATTTT
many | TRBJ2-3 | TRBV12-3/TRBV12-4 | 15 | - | CASSLGTDLGDTQYF | TGTGCCAGCAGTTTAGGGACAGACTTAGGGGATACGCAGTATTTT